The source of this T cell receptor (beta chain) is a study of cytotoxic CD8 clonotypes in ibrutinib-treated CLL. Assay: immunoSEQ multiplex PCR; the TCRdb copy retains only in-frame clones and omits some. The table includes about 150,000 clones, about 75% detected once. The CDR3 extends over 14 amino acids. Looked up from germline, CDR1 is LNHNV and CDR2 is YYDKDF (reference sequence). Trimming pared 1 base from V and 2 bases from J, leaving 9 bases between. This clonotype was sampled from a human donor with chronic lymphocytic leukemia. This sample comprised PBMCs, obtained after 24 months of ibrutinib treatment. The J gene is TRBJ2-7, the V gene TRBV15; unclear D gene. CDR3 sequence reads: CATSRGVPPYEQYF. DNA for the CDR3: TGTGCCACCAGCAGAGGGGTCCCCCCCTACGAGCAGTACTTC.